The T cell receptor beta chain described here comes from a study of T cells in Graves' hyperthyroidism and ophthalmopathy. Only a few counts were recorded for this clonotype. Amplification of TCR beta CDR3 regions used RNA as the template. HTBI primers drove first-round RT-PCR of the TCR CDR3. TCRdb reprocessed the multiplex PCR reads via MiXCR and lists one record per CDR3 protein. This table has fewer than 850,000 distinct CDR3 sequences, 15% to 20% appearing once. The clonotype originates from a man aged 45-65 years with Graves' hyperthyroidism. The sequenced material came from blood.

The CDR3 loop is CSVEGTGVANQPQHF. Written as DNA, the CDR3 is TGCAGTGTCGAAGGGACAGGGGTTGCCAATCAGCCCCAGCATTTT. The chain recombines TRBV20-1 with TRBJ1-5, with TRBD1 matching over 10 bases. The CDR3 has 15 amino acids. Germline V gene sequence: CDR1 DFQATT, CDR2 SNEGSKA (reference sequence). V lost 7 bases to trimming and J lost 3 bases; unmatched junction nucleotides: 9.